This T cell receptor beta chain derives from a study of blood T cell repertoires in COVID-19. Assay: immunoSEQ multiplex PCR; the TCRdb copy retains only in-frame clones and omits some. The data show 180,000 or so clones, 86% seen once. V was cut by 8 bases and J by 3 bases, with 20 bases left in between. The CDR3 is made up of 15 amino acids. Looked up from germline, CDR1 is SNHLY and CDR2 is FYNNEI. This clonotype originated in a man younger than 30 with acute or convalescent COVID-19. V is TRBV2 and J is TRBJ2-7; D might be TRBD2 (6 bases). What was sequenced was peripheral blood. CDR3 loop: CASQISGERSYEQYF. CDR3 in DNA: TGTGCCAGCCAAATTTCGGGGGAAAGAAGCTACGAGCAGTACTTC.